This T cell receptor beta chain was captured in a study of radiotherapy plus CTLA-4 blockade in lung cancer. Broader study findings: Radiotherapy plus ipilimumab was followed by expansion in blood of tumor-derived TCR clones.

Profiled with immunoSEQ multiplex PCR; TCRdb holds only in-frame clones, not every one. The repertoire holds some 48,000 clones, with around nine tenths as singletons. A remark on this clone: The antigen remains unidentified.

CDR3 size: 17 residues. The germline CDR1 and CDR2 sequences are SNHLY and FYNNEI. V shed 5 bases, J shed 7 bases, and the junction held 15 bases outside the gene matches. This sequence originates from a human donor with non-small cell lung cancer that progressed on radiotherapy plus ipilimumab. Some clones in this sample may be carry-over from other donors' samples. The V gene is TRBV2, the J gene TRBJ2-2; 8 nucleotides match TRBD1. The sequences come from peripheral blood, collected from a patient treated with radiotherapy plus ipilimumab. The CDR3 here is CASSWTGKNVGDGELFF. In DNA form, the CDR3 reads TGTGCCAGCAGTTGGACAGGGAAGAATGTTGGTGACGGGGAGCTGTTTTTT.